Below, 9 T cell receptor beta chains from the same sample are listed, as sequenced in a study of cytomegalovirus exposure and HLA in healthy donors. PCR employed 60 Vbeta and 13 Jbeta primers. Clones were sequenced by immunoSEQ multiplex PCR, and TCRdb holds only the in-frame ones, with some missing. The sample has 30,000 to 35,000 clones. The sequenced material came from PBMCs. The source is a woman in her thirties or forties in good health and CMV-seropositive.

V and J are TRBV4-2 and TRBJ2-2; D call uncertain. Germline V gene sequence: CDR1 LGHNA, CDR2 YNFKEQ. Trimming cost V 0 bases and J 6 bases, with 14 bases left between them. This CDR3 spans 16 amino acids. The CDR3 region has the DNA TGTGCCAGCAGCCAAGATGAAAGTAGAGTGTCCGGGGAGCTGTTTTTT. It encodes CASSQDESRVSGELFF.

The chain has TRBV5-1 and TRBJ1-1; maybe TRBD1 (6 bases). Germline V CDR1 and CDR2: SGHRS, YFSETQ. The CDR3 length is 15 residues. V was cut by 6 bases and J by 1 base, with 16 bases left in between. CDR3 sequence reads: CASTYLTGSNTEAFF. CDR3 DNA sequence: TGCGCCAGCACTTATTTGACAGGCTCGAACACTGAAGCTTTCTTT.

The V and J genes are TRBV27 and TRBJ1-1; unclear D gene. The V end was cut by 1 base, the J end by 4 bases, with 10 bases between. Germline values: CDR1 MNHEY, CDR2 SMNVEV (reference sequence). CDR3 length: 14 residues. Written as DNA, the CDR3 is TGTGCCAGCAGTTTATACGGGGTTACCACTGAAGCTTTCTTT. This sequence encodes CASSLYGVTTEAFF.

This chain joins TRBV27 and TRBJ2-3, with TRBD1 matching over 8 bases. J lost 1 base, V lost 3 bases, and 3 bases had no gene match. Germline loops: CDR1 MNHEY, CDR2 SMNVEV (reference sequence). CDR3 length: 15 residues. In nucleotides, the CDR3 is TGTGCCAGCAGTTTGCAGGGGGCTCGCACAGATACGCAGTATTTT. It yields the protein CASSLQGARTDTQYF.

The V gene is TRBV20-1, the J gene TRBJ2-5; TRBD2 agrees at 7 bases. The CDR3 totals 8 residues. J lost 14 bases, V lost 5 bases, and 2 bases had no gene match. Germline V gives CDR1 DFQATT, CDR2 SNEGSKA (reference sequence). DNA of the CDR3: TGCAGTGCTTGGGAGGGTTACTTC. This gives the protein CSAWEGYF.

The V call is TRBV9, the J call TRBJ2-1; 15 positions match TRBD2. From germline, CDR1 is SGDLS and CDR2 YYNGEE. CDR3 length: 16 amino acids. The J segment lost 8 bases and the V segment lost 0 bases, leaving 3 bases of the junction unmatched. In DNA form, the CDR3 reads TGTGCCAGCAGCGTAGCAGGACTAGCGGGGGGGGATGAGCAGTTCTTC. This encodes CASSVAGLAGGDEQFF.

The gene calls are TRBV7-8 and TRBJ2-7; 8 bases are a match to TRBD2. After removal of 5 bases from V and 7 bases from J, the junction contained 16 bases not matched to a gene. The CDR3 has 16 amino acids. The V gene's germline CDR1 is SGHVS and CDR2 FQNEAQ. CDR3 region: CASSLAASGSFGEQYF. In DNA form, the CDR3 reads TGTGCCAGCAGCCTCGCAGCCAGCGGGAGTTTTGGTGAGCAGTACTTC.

The V gene is TRBV7-3, the J gene TRBJ2-2; unclear D gene. V lost 5 bases and J 2 bases, leaving 9 bases between the germline ends. CDR1 SGHTA and CDR2 FQGTGA come from the germline V gene. CDR3 length equals 14 residues. CDR3 nucleotide sequence: TGTGCCAGCAGCCCGGCACTAAACACCGGGGAGCTGTTTTTT. It translates to CASSPALNTGELFF.

CDR3: CASSHLDRGSYNEQFF. The CDR3 bases are TGCGCCAGCAGCCACCTCGACAGGGGGTCCTACAATGAGCAGTTCTTC. The rearrangement links TRBV4-3 to TRBJ2-1; 9 bases fit TRBD1. Trimming removed 3 bases from V and 1 base from J; junction bases left unmatched: 4. This CDR3 has 16 residues. Germline V gene sequence: CDR1 LGHNA, CDR2 YSLEER.